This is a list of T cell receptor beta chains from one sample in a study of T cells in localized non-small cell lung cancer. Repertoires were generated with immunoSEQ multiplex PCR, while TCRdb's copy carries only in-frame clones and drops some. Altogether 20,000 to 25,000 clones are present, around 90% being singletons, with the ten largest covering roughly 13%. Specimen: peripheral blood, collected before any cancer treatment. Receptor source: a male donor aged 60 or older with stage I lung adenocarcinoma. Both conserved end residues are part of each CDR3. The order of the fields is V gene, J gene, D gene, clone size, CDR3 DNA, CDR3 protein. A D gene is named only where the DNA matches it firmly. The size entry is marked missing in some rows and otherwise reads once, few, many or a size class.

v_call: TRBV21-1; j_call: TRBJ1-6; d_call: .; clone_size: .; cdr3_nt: TGTGCCAGCACCGGTTCGGACAGGCACGGGTTT; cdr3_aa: CASTGSDRHGF
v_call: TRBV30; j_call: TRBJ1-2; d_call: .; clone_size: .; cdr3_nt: TGTGCCTGGAGTGTACAGTCGGGTGGCTACACCTTC; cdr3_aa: CAWSVQSGGYTF
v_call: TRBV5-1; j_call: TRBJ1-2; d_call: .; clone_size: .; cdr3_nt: TGCGCCAGCAGCTTTGAAGGACGGCGATACGATGGCTACACCTTC; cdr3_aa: CASSFEGRRYDGYTF
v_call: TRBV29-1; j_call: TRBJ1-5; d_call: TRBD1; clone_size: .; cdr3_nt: TGCAGCGTTGAAATCGGACAGGGTAATCAGCCCCAGCATTTT; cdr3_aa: CSVEIGQGNQPQHF
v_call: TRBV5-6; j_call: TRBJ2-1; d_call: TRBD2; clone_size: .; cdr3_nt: TGTGCCAGCAGCTTGAAGGGCGGGAGGGTACACAATGAGCAGTTCTTC; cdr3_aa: CASSLKGGRVHNEQFF
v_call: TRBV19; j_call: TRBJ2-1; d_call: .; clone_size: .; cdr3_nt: TGTGCCAGTAGTCTTTACCAGGAGGGGGATGAGCAGTTCTTC; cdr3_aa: CASSLYQEGDEQFF
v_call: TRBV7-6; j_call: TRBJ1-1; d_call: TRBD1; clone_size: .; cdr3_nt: TGTGCCAGCAGTCGCGGACAGGGTACAGAGAACACTGAAGCTTTCTTT; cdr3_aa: CASSRGQGTENTEAFF
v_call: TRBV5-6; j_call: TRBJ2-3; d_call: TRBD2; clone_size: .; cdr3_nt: TGTGCCAGCAGCTTCATATCTAGCGGGGGATCTCAGTTCCCAGATACGCAGTATTTT; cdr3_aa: CASSFISSGGSQFPDTQYF
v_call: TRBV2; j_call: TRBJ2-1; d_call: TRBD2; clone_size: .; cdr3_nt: TGTGCCAGCAGTGAGCTAGCGGGGGGCTACAATGAGCAGTTCTTC; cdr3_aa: CASSELAGGYNEQFF
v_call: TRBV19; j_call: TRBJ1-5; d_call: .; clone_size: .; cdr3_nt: TGTGCCAGTAGTATAGTGGGTCAGCCCCAGCATTTT; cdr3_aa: CASSIVGQPQHF
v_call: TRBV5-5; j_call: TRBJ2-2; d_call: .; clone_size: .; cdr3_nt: TGTGCCAGCAGCTTGGGAGGGGACACCACCGGGGAGCTGTTTTTT; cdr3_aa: CASSLGGDTTGELFF
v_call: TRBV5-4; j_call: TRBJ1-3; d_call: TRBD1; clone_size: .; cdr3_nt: TGTGCCAGCAGCTTGGGGACAGGTGTTGGAAACACCATATATTTT; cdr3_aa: CASSLGTGVGNTIYF
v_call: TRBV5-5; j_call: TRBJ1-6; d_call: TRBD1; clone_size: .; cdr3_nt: TGTGCCAGCAGCCCAGGGGGCATCGGCTATAATTCACCCCTCCACTTT; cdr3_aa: CASSPGGIGYNSPLHF
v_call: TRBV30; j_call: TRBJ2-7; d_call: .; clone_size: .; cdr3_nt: TGTGCCTGGAGTGAGGCAGCATCCTACGAGCAGTACTTC; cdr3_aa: CAWSEAASYEQYF
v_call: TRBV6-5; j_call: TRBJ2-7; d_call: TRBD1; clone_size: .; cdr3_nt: TGTGCCGTAGCAGTCGGGACAGGATTCTACGAGCAGTACTTC; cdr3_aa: CAVAVGTGFYEQYF
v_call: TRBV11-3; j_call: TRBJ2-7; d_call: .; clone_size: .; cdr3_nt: TGTGCCAGCAGCTTAGTCCCCCACGACGAGCAGTACTTC; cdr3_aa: CASSLVPHDEQYF
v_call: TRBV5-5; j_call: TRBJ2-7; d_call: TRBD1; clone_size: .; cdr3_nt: TGTGCCAGCAGCTTGGAGGTACAGGGGCCCTACGAGCAGTACTTC; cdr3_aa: CASSLEVQGPYEQYF
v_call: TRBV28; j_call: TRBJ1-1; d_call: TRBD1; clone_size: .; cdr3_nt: TGTGCCAGCAGTTTTCTGACAGGGGCCCTGAGAACTGAAGCTTTCTTT; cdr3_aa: CASSFLTGALRTEAFF
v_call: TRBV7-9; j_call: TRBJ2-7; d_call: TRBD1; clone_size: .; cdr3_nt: TGTGCCAGCAGCACGACAGGGGGCGTCTACGAGCAGTACTTC; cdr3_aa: CASSTTGGVYEQYF
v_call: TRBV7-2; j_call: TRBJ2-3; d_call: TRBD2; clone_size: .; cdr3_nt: TGTGCCAGCAGCTTACCTGGACTAGCGGGGAACACAGATACGCAGTATTTT; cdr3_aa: CASSLPGLAGNTDTQYF
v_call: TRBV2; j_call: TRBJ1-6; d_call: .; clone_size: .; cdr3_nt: TGTGCCAGCAGTTTGCCCAGTTTTGCAAATTCACCCCTCCACTTT; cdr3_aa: CASSLPSFANSPLHF
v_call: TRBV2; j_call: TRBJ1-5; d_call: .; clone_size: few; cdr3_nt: TGTGCCACCAGGAGAGAGGTTAGCAATCAGCCCCAGCATTTT; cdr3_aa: CATRREVSNQPQHF
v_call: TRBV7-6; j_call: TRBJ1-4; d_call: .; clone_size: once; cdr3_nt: TGTGCCAGCAGCCCCCTCGGGACCCCTAATGAAAAACTGTTTTTT; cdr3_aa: CASSPLGTPNEKLFF
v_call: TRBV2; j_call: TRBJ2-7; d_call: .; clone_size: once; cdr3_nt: TGTGCCAGCAGTGAGCTCTCTTCTGGGGACGAGCAGTACTTC; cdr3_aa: CASSELSSGDEQYF
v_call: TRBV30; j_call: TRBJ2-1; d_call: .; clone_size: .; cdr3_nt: TGTGCCTGGAGTGCGACAGAACTTTTCTCGGATGAGCAGTTCTTC; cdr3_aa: CAWSATELFSDEQFF
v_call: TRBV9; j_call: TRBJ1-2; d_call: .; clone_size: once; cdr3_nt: TGTGCCAGCAGCGTAGGATCCCAGACATATGGCTACACCTTC; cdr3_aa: CASSVGSQTYGYTF
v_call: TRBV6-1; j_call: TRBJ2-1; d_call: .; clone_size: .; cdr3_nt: TGTGCCAGCTTCGGGGGGACAGGCTCCTACAATGAGCAGTTCTTC; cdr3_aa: CASFGGTGSYNEQFF
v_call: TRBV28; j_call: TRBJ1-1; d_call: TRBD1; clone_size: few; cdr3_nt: TGTGCCAGCACCCTTAGGACAGGTTCAGCTTTCTTT; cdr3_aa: CASTLRTGSAFF
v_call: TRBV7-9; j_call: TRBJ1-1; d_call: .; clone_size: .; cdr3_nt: TGTGCCAGCAATCGGGGGGCACAAAACACTGAAGCTTTCTTT; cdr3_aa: CASNRGAQNTEAFF
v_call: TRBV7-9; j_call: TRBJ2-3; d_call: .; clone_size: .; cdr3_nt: TGTGCCAGCAGCTTCTGGACCGCCAGAAGCACAGATACGCAGTATTTT; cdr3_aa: CASSFWTARSTDTQYF
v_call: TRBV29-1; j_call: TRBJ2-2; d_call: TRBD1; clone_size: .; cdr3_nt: TGCAGCGGAACCTCGGGACAGGCGAACACCGGGGAGCTGTTTTTT; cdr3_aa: CSGTSGQANTGELFF
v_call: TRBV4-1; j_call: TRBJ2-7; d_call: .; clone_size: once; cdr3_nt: TGCGCCAGCAGCCCCTCCCAGGGCACCTACGAGCAGTACTTC; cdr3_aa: CASSPSQGTYEQYF
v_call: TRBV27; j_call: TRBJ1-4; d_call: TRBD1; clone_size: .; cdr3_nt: TGTGCCAGCACTTCTAGAGGGGGCAATGAAAAACTGTTTTTT; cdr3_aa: CASTSRGGNEKLFF
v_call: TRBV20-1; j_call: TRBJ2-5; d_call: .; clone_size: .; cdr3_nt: TGCAGTGCTAGGTACCAAGAGACCCAGTACTTC; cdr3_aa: CSARYQETQYF
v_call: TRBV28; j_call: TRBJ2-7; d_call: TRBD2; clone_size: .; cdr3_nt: TGTGCCAGCAGTTTAGGGACTAGCGGCTCCTACGAGCAGTACTTC; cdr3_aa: CASSLGTSGSYEQYF
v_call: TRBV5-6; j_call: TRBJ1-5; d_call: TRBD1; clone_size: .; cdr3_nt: TGTGCCAGCAGCTCCCTACGCCTAGACAGGGCCAATCAGCCCCAGCATTTT; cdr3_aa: CASSSLRLDRANQPQHF
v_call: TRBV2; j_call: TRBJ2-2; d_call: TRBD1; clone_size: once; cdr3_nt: TGTGCCAGCAGTCCGGGACAGGGGATCACCGGGGAGCTGTTTTTT; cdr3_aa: CASSPGQGITGELFF
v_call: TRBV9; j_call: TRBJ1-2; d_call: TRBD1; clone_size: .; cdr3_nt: TGTGCCAGCAGCGACCGGGACAGGGGGCCCTATGGCTACACCTTC; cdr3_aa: CASSDRDRGPYGYTF
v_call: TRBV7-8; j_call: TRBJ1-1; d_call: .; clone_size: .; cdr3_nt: TGTGCCAGCAGCCTCCGTGGAGGAGACACTGAAGCTTTCTTT; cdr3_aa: CASSLRGGDTEAFF
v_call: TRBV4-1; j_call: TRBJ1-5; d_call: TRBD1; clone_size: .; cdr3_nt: TGCGCCAGCAGCCAATGGGGGACAGGGGGCTTATCTCAGCCCCAGCATTTT; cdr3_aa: CASSQWGTGGLSQPQHF
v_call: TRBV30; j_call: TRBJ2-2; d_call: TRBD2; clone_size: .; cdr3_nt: TGTGCCTGGAGAAGGCTAGCGGGAGACACCGGGGAGCTGTTTTTT; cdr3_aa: CAWRRLAGDTGELFF
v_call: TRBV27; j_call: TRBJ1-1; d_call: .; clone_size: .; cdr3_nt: TGTGCCAGCAGTCTTAACAGGGTTGGGACTGAAGCTTTCTTT; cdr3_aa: CASSLNRVGTEAFF
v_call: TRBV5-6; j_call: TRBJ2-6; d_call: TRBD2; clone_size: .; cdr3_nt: TGTGCCAGCAGCTTGTTGGGACTAGGAGCTGGGGCCAACGTCCTGACTTTC; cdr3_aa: CASSLLGLGAGANVLTF
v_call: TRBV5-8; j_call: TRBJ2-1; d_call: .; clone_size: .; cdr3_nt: TGTGCCAGCAGCCGCCAATACAATGAGCAGTTCTTC; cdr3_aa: CASSRQYNEQFF
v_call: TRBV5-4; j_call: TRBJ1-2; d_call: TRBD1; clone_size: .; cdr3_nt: TGTGCCAGCGTCCGGGACAGGGAGGGAGGCTACACCTTC; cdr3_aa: CASVRDREGGYTF
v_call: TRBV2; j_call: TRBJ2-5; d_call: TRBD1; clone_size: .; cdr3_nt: TGTGCCAGCAGTCCCGACAGGGGGGACGAGACCCAGTACTTC; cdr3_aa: CASSPDRGDETQYF
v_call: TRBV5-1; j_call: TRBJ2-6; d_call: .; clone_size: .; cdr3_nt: TGCGCCAGCAGCTCGAAAAGCTCTGGGGCCAACGTCCTGACTTTC; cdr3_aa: CASSSKSSGANVLTF